The T cell receptor beta chain under discussion was sequenced for a study of T cell repertoires in cytomegalovirus infection. Study summary: In the study, CMV epitopes included recently identified HLA-C-restricted and well-studied HLA-B-restricted ones. The public TCR beta signatures pointed to both CMV infection and matching HLA type. Broader study findings: Across the ex vivo response, the dominant clonotypes were HLA-C-restricted CMV-specific TCR beta clonotypes.

The CDR3 contains 14 residues. Germline loops: CDR1 MNHEY, CDR2 SMNVEV (reference sequence). J lost 3 bases, V lost 3 bases, and 1 base had no gene match. Each CDR3 protein gets one entry after TCRdb re-called the reads with MiXCR. The sample lists some 50,000 distinct CDR3 sequences, 20% to 25% occurring once. Comments on this clonotype: Its antigen is as yet unknown.

The V and J genes are TRBV27 and TRBJ1-2; 10 nucleotides line up with TRBD1. The sequence was obtained from a human donor in good health (CMV status not recorded). Some clones in this sample may be carry-over from other donors' samples. The specimen was CD8+ T cells from cultured PBMCs, collected from culture after CMV antigen stimulation. Written as DNA, the CDR3 is TGTGCCAGCAGTTTCGGGACAGGGGACTATGGCTACACCTTC. This gives the protein CASSFGTGDYGYTF.